This passage covers 5 T cell receptor beta chains from one sample sequenced in a study of blood T cell repertoires in COVID-19. Method: immunoSEQ multiplex PCR; TCRdb's copy keeps in-frame clones and lacks some. Among a few hundred thousand clones, roughly 86% were seen once, and the ten largest hold 6% to 9%. Material: peripheral blood. The receptors were sampled from a woman in her 70s with active or convalescent COVID-19.

This sequence joins TRBV6-5 and TRBJ1-4; D might be TRBD1 (5 bases). This CDR3 contains 16 residues. Germline assignment: CDR1 MNHEY and CDR2 SVGAGI. The V end lost 2 bases, the J end lost 8 bases, and 18 bases lay between the germline ends. The DNA for the CDR3 is TGTGCCAGCAGTTACACTTCGACAGCGATACACGAAAAACTGTTTTTT. Its translation: CASSYTSTAIHEKLFF.

V is TRBV5-1 and J is TRBJ1-1, with D unclear. The length of the CDR3 is 12 residues. CDR1 and CDR2 from the germline V gene are SGHRS and YFSETQ. Trimming removed 0 bases at V and 7 bases at J, with 7 bases between. The CDR3 bases are TGCGCCAGCAGCTTGGGGCAGGTTGAAGCTTTCTTT. Translating it yields CASSLGQVEAFF.

The chain joins TRBV6-1 to TRBJ1-1, with 7 nucleotides matching TRBD1. The CDR3 has 13 amino acids. The V and J ends lost 2 bases and 7 bases, in that order; junction bases with no gene match: 4. Germline CDR1 is MNHNS and CDR2 is SASEGT. CDR3 sequence reads: CASSEYRGLEAFF. The CDR3 region has the DNA TGTGCCAGCAGTGAATACAGGGGACTTGAAGCTTTCTTT.

This chain connects TRBV5-8 to TRBJ1-3, with a tentative D call TRBD1 (5 bases). The CDR3 spans 13 residues. Per the germline V gene, CDR1 is SGHTS and CDR2 is YDEGEE. Trimming cost V 7 bases and J 2 bases, with 10 bases left between them. CDR3 amino acids: CASPRAPGNTIYF. Written as DNA, the CDR3 is TGTGCCAGCCCCAGGGCCCCTGGAAACACCATATATTTT.

As concerns this clone: Within the sample, other DNA sequences also encode this same CDR3. The V gene is TRBV7-2, the J gene TRBJ2-5; D gene ambiguous. CDR3 length: 11 amino acids. V dropped 2 bases and J dropped 4 bases, with 2 bases sitting between them. Germline CDR1 reads SGHTA; CDR2 reads FQGNSA. The CDR3 coding sequence is TGTGCCAGCAGCTTACTAGAGACCCAGTACTTC. It is translated as CASSLLETQYF.